This passage covers 12 T cell receptor beta chains from one sample sequenced in a study of T cell changes during pregnancy in multiple sclerosis (dated 2019 in TCRdb). Library creation used the immunoSEQ multiplex PCR assay. TCRdb's version of the immuneACCESS table is confined to in-frame rearrangements and falls short of the full clone set. An unresolved V gene accounts for under half of the shortfall where checked; the remainder is of unknown origin. The sample data list some 60,000 clones, and around 91% of these were observed just once. Approximately 1.7% of the sample is held by the ten biggest clonotypes. The sequencing used peripheral blood, collected after pregnancy. These receptors were obtained from a female donor with multiple sclerosis, enrolled in a pregnancy study.

This clone was counted a single time. The chain is built from TRBV2 and TRBJ1-6; 8 positions agree with TRBD1. With V trimmed by 11 bases and J by 5 bases, 11 bases remained unmatched. CDR3 length: 15 residues. CDR1 SNHLY and CDR2 FYNNEI come from the germline V gene. CDR3 residues: CAGMIGTGDNSPLHF. The CDR3 nucleotides read TGTGCCGGAATGATTGGGACAGGTGATAATTCACCCCTCCACTTT. The entire variable domain, with the rest obtained from reference TRBV2 and TRBJ1-6, is as follows: EPEVTQTPSHQVTQMGQEVILRCVPISNHLYFYWYRQILGQKVEFLVSFYNNEISEKSEIFDDQFSVERPDGSNFTLKIRSTKLEDSAMYFCAGMIGTGDNSPLHFGNGTRLTVT.

The chain combines TRBV5-1 with TRBJ2-2; the D gene is possibly TRBD2 (5 bases). V gave up 3 bases and J gave up 4 bases, with 13 bases separating them. The CDR3 loop spans 15 amino acids. In germline, CDR1 is SGHRS, CDR2 YFSETQ. The CDR3 sequence: CASSSLGEPTGELFF. In nucleotides, the CDR3 is TGCGCCAGCAGCTCCCTCGGGGAACCCACCGGGGAGCTGTTTTTT.

This sequence joins TRBV7-6 and TRBJ2-7, with a tentative D call TRBD2 (5 bases). The germline V and J ends were trimmed by 1 base and 5 bases, with 12 bases remaining between them. The CDR3 is 14 residues long. Germline V gene data show CDR1 as SGHVS and CDR2 as FNYEAQ. CDR3 sequence reads: CASSLGMPGNEQYF. The CDR3 nucleotides are TGTGCCAGCAGCTTAGGAATGCCGGGGAACGAGCAGTACTTC.

The V call is TRBV7-2, the J call TRBJ1-3; D gene unclear. The ends were cut back, 5 bases at V and 0 bases at J, with 5 bases in the middle. The V gene's germline CDR1 is SGHTA and CDR2 FQGNSA. The CDR3 covers 13 residues. CDR3 sequence reads: CASSVFSGNTIYF. The CDR3 coding sequence is TGTGCCAGCAGCGTCTTCTCTGGAAACACCATATATTTT.

This chain uses TRBV4-1 with TRBJ2-5, with TRBD1 as a possible D gene (5 bases). In germline, CDR1 is MGHRA, CDR2 YSYEKL. The CDR3 length is 15 residues. Between the trimmed V and J ends, which lost 0 bases and 4 bases, there was a span of 12 bases. The CDR3 nucleotides read TGCGCCAGCAGCCAAGATAGGGGTGGTCCAGAGACCCAGTACTTC. Translation gives CASSQDRGGPETQYF.

The V call is TRBV9, the J call TRBJ2-7; 7 positions agree with TRBD1. The ends lost 2 bases at V and 3 bases at J; junction bases unmatched: 2. The CDR3 is 13 amino acids. Germline CDR1 SGDLS, CDR2 YYNGEE. For the CDR3, the DNA is TGTGCCAGCAGCGTGGGGGACAGCTACGAGCAGTACTTC. Translation gives CASSVGDSYEQYF.

The chain has TRBV28 and TRBJ1-6; tentative D call: TRBD1 (6 bases). This CDR3 has 12 amino acids. V lost 5 bases to trimming and J lost 9 bases, with 8 bases between them. Germline V gene data show CDR1 as MDHEN and CDR2 as SYDVKM. CDR3 region: CASSPDSSPLHF. The CDR3, as DNA: TGTGCCAGCAGTCCGGACAGTTCACCCCTCCACTTT.

The chain couples TRBV6-6 to TRBJ2-7, with 7 bases that match TRBD1. The germline V gene encodes CDR1 MNHNY and CDR2 SVGAGI (reference sequence). The ends lost 5 bases at V and 5 bases at J; junction bases unmatched: 9. CDR3 length equals 14 residues. CDR3 in amino acids: CASSRLSTGNEQYF. CDR3 sequence (DNA): TGTGCCAGCAGTCGACTTTCGACAGGGAACGAGCAGTACTTC.

The chain couples TRBV2 to TRBJ2-1; TRBD2 matches at 13 bases. The CDR3 is made up of 17 amino acids. The J segment lost 0 bases and the V segment lost 10 bases, leaving 9 bases of the junction unmatched. In germline, CDR1 is SNHLY, CDR2 FYNNEI. This CDR3 reads CATKGTSGISSYNEQFF. Here the CDR3 DNA reads TGTGCCACAAAGGGGACTAGCGGGATCAGCTCCTACAATGAGCAGTTCTTC.

The chain links TRBV4-1 to TRBJ2-5; 8 positions agree with TRBD2. The CDR3 is 13 amino acids. Per germline, CDR1 MGHRA and CDR2 YSYEKL. V shed 1 base, J shed 11 bases, and the junction held 6 bases outside the gene matches. The CDR3 nucleotides are TGCGCCAGCAGCCAAGGACCGCTAGCGGGTCAGTACTTC. Its translation: CASSQGPLAGQYF.

The V call is TRBV7-2, the J call TRBJ2-1; 9 nucleotides match TRBD2. The J segment lost 0 bases and the V segment lost 1 base, leaving 10 bases of the junction unmatched. This CDR3 region has 19 residues. Germline loops: CDR1 SGHTA, CDR2 FQGNSA. Here the CDR3 DNA reads TGTGCCAGCAGCTTAGGTGCGGGGGGGATGTTGAGCTCCTACAATGAGCAGTTCTTC. The encoded protein is CASSLGAGGMLSSYNEQFF.

V gene TRBV6-1 combines with J gene TRBJ2-2; TRBD1 matches 9 bases. The CDR3 length is 16 residues. Looked up from germline, CDR1 is MNHNS and CDR2 is SASEGT. The V segment lost 2 bases and the J segment 5 bases; nucleotides outside the gene matches: 6. CDR3 nucleotides: TGTGCCAGCAGTGAAAAACGGGACAGGGCAACCGGGGAGCTGTTTTTT. As protein: CASSEKRDRATGELFF.